This T cell receptor (beta chain) derives from a study of blood T cell repertoires in COVID-19. Study-wide background: From T cells, B-cell-depleted T cells, or PBMCs came the material, which was cDNA or gDNA.

This CDR3 is built from 13 residues. Unmatched junction bases numbered 8, after V lost 8 bases and J lost 5 bases. Germline CDR1 MNHEY, CDR2 SMNVEV (reference sequence). Original methodology: Reference gene primer amplification gave estimated nucleated cell counts. Assay: immunoSEQ multiplex PCR; the TCRdb copy retains only in-frame clones and omits some. D and trimming come from the DNA, and the V and J calls and clone size come from that table. The top ten clones hold 6.5% to 8% of a sample with about 87,000 clones, about 92% of them seen once. The chain joins TRBV27 to TRBJ2-7; 8 positions match TRBD1. The source is a young man with COVID-19, enrolled during active disease. Sequencing was done on a sample of peripheral blood. CDR3 sequence (DNA): TGTGCCAGCGGTGGACAGGGTGTTGACGAGCAGTACTTC. It encodes CASGGQGVDEQYF.